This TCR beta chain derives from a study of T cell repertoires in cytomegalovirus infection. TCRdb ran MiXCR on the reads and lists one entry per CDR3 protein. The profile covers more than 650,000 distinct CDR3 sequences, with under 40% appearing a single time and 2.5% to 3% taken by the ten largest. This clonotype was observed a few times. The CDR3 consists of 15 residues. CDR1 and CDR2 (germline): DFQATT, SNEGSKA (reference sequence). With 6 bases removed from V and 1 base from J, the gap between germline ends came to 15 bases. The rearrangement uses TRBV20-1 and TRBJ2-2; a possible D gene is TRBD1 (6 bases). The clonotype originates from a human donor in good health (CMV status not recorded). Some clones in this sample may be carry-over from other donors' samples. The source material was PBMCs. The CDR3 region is CSARDIRMNTGELFF. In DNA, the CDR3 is TGCAGTGCAAGGGACATACGAATGAACACCGGGGAGCTGTTTTTT.